Presented here are 27 T cell receptor beta chains from one specimen sequenced in a study of T cell responses to AZD1222 COVID-19 vaccine. Data came from immunoSEQ multiplex PCR; TCRdb stores just in-frame clones and leaves some out. The sample records around 69,000 clones, 88% being singletons. Sequences were derived from peripheral blood, sampled on day 0 of AZD1222 vaccination. The receptors derive from an adult in good health.

This sequence joins TRBV6-5 and TRBJ2-1, with 8 bases aligning to TRBD1. The germline V gene encodes CDR1 MNHEY and CDR2 SVGAGI. This CDR3 contains 13 residues. Trimming at V came to 6 bases and at J to 6 bases, leaving 4 bases not matched to a gene. CDR3: CASRKQGVNEQFF. As DNA, the CDR3 is TGTGCCAGCAGGAAACAGGGGGTCAATGAGCAGTTCTTC.

V usage is TRBV11-2 and J usage is TRBJ2-3, with 11 bases that match TRBD2. Germline trimming cut 3 bases from V and 5 bases from J; bases unmatched to any gene: 1. The CDR3 is 14 amino acids. Germline loops: CDR1 SGHAT, CDR2 FQNNGV. The CDR3 DNA is TGTGCCAGCAGCTTTACTAGCGGGAGAGATACGCAGTATTTT. The encoded protein is CASSFTSGRDTQYF.

This clone was seen just once. The chain uses TRBV3-1 (or the pseudogene TRBV3-2) and TRBJ2-4, with 7 bases lining up with TRBD1. Germline CDR1 reads LGHDT; CDR2 reads YNNKEL (reference sequence). J gave up 9 bases and V 5 bases, and 7 bases lay outside the gene matches. CDR3 length: 13 residues. The CDR3 loop is CASSTGAEVIQYF. The DNA of the CDR3 is TGTGCCAGCAGCACAGGGGCGGAGGTCATTCAGTACTTC.

Turning to this clone: The sample carries other DNA sequences with the same CDR3. The chain employs TRBV12-3 or TRBV12-4 and TRBJ2-5; TRBD2 is a possible D gene (5 bases). Trimming removed 2 bases from V and 5 bases from J, with 9 bases in between. There are 13 residues in the CDR3. CDR3 residues: CASSLLRGETQYF. For the CDR3, the DNA is TGTGCCAGCAGTTTACTTCGGGGTGAGACCCAGTACTTC.

The chain has TRBV27 and TRBJ1-2, with D tentatively TRBD1 (5 bases). Trimming removed 6 bases from V and 4 bases from J, with 12 bases in between. The CDR3 totals 13 residues. Germline lookup yields CDR1 MNHEY and CDR2 SMNVEV (reference sequence). The chain's CDR3 is CASSPSGGYGYTF. The CDR3 bases are TGTGCCAGCAGCCCATCTGGGGGCTATGGCTACACCTTC.

The V gene is TRBV29-1, the J gene TRBJ2-1, with D perhaps TRBD2 (5 bases). The V gene lost 3 bases and the J gene lost 10 bases, with 19 bases spanning the gap. Germline V CDR1 and CDR2: SQVTM, ANQGSEA. The CDR3 is 14 residues long. CDR3 nucleotides: TGCAGCGTTGAGGTAGCGATTAGGGTAGAGGAGCAGTTCTTC. Translating it yields CSVEVAIRVEEQFF.

This rearrangement joins TRBV18 to TRBJ2-5; no reliable D call. The V end was cut by 3 bases, the J end by 2 bases, with 10 bases between. In germline, CDR1 is KGHSH, CDR2 LQKENI. The CDR3 extends over 14 amino acids. CDR3 residues: CASSPSLTQETQYF. DNA of the CDR3: TGTGCCAGCTCACCTAGTTTGACACAAGAGACCCAGTACTTC.

The V call is TRBV28, the J call TRBJ1-5; D may be TRBD1 (5 bases). Germline CDR1 MDHEN, CDR2 SYDVKM. CDR3 length: 14 amino acids. Trimming took off 10 bases at V and 7 bases at J, with 20 bases between the two ends. The CDR3 DNA follows: TGTGCCACGGATTCCCCATCCTGGGGCCAGCCCCAGCATTTT. Translation gives CATDSPSWGQPQHF.

This clone was counted a few times. The rearrangement links TRBV7-2 to TRBJ2-7; 9 nucleotides agree with TRBD2. This CDR3 has 15 residues. Germline loops: CDR1 SGHTA, CDR2 FQGNSA. J lost 3 bases, V lost 5 bases, and 8 bases had no gene match. This chain's CDR3 is CASSPLSGRSYEQYF. The DNA for the CDR3 is TGTGCCAGCAGCCCCCTTAGCGGGAGAAGCTACGAGCAGTACTTC.

The chain joins TRBV10-3 to TRBJ1-2, with D perhaps TRBD1 (6 bases). CDR3 size: 14 residues. Germline values: CDR1 ENHRY, CDR2 SYGVKD. Trimming pared 4 bases from V and 8 bases from J, leaving 17 bases between. The CDR3 sequence: CAISVLQGSGGYTF. The CDR3 DNA reads as TGTGCCATCAGTGTTTTACAGGGTAGTGGGGGCTACACCTTC.

The chain couples TRBV5-1 to TRBJ2-3; D is unresolved. Per germline, CDR1 SGHRS and CDR2 YFSETQ. The V end was cut by 4 bases, the J end by 2 bases, with 8 bases between. This CDR3 has 13 residues. The CDR3 DNA sequence: TGCGCCAGCAGCACAACCTACACAGATACGCAGTATTTT. This encodes CASSTTYTDTQYF.

The rearrangement joins TRBV7-6 to TRBJ2-2; 10 bases match TRBD2. The CDR3 has 16 amino acids. V lost 10 bases to trimming and J lost 7 bases; unmatched junction nucleotides: 15. Looked up from germline, CDR1 is SGHVS and CDR2 is FNYEAQ. The DNA for the CDR3 is TGTGCCACCTATGCCGGGACTAGCGCCCGGGGCGGGGAGCTGTTTTTT. Residues: CATYAGTSARGGELFF.

The V gene is TRBV7-2, the J gene TRBJ1-3; D gene unclear. Trimming took 5 bases from V and 3 from J, leaving 11 bases between them. Germline loops: CDR1 SGHTA, CDR2 FQGNSA. The CDR3 runs to 14 residues. For the CDR3, the DNA is TGTGCCAGCAGCCCGAACACTGTTGGAAACACCATATATTTT. Protein sequence: CASSPNTVGNTIYF.

This clone was seen only a few times. The chain recombines TRBV19 with TRBJ1-1; 8 bases map to TRBD1. Trimming took 6 bases from V and 1 from J; bases not matched to a gene: 1. Germline V gene sequence: CDR1 LNHDA, CDR2 SQIVND (reference sequence). CDR3 length equals 13 residues. The DNA of the CDR3 is TGTGCCAGTAGAGGACAGGGGAACACTGAAGCTTTCTTT. It yields the protein CASRGQGNTEAFF.

As to this clone: Other DNA sequences in the sample encode the same CDR3. This chain joins TRBV7-3 and TRBJ1-1, with 7 bases fitting TRBD1. J lost 3 bases, V lost 3 bases, and 1 base had no gene match. The CDR3 contains 13 residues. In germline, CDR1 is SGHTA, CDR2 FQGTGA. This chain's CDR3 is CASSFTGDTEAFF. The CDR3 nucleotides are TGTGCCAGCAGCTTTACAGGGGACACTGAAGCTTTCTTT.

This clone was counted a few times. The junction shows a germline mismatch at one end, possibly a read error. The gene calls are TRBV30 and TRBJ2-7, with TRBD2 as a possible D gene (6 bases). The CDR3 consists of 12 residues. Per the germline V gene, CDR1 is GTSNPN and CDR2 is SVGIG (reference sequence). The CDR3 nucleotides are TGTGCCTGGAGTGGTTTAAGGCTAGCGAGAAACTTC. Translated, it gives CAWSGLRLARNF.

This clone was picked up one time. The CDR3 sequence is CASRPFGGHTEAFF. Written as DNA, the CDR3 is TGTGCCAGCAGGCCTTTTGGGGGGCATACTGAAGCTTTCTTT. The rearrangement uses TRBV25-1 and TRBJ1-1; D is perhaps TRBD1 (6 bases). This CDR3 is 14 amino acids long. Germline CDR1 and CDR2: MGHDK and SYGVNS. Trimming took 6 bases from V and 5 from J, leaving 16 bases between them.

CDR3 protein: CASSDGTSGSQTQYF. Here the CDR3 DNA reads TGTGCCAGCAGCGACGGGACTAGCGGGAGCCAGACCCAGTACTTC. V gene TRBV5-5 combines with J gene TRBJ2-5; 14 positions match TRBD2. The CDR3 is made up of 15 amino acids. J lost 6 bases, V lost 4 bases, and 5 bases had no gene match. Germline CDR1 and CDR2: SGHKS and YYEKEE (reference sequence).

The V and J genes are TRBV6-5 and TRBJ2-4, with no clear D. The CDR3 contains 16 residues. Trimming removed 0 bases at V and 7 bases at J, with 16 bases between. CDR1 MNHEY and CDR2 SVGAGI come from the germline V gene. CDR3 sequence: CASSYSKTSPLNIQYF. For the CDR3, the DNA is TGTGCCAGCAGTTACTCGAAGACTTCCCCCCTGAACATTCAGTACTTC.

The chain joins TRBV6-5 to TRBJ2-7; a possible D gene is TRBD2 (6 bases). The CDR3 has 13 residues. The V end was cut by 9 bases, the J end by 5 bases, with 17 bases between. Germline CDR1 reads MNHEY; CDR2 reads SVGAGI. The CDR3 DNA is TGTGCCAGTAGGACGGGAGTGGTGAACGAGCAGTACTTC. Its protein is CASRTGVVNEQYF.

The V gene is TRBV9, the J gene TRBJ2-5; D is perhaps TRBD1 or TRBD2 (5 bases each). V shed 3 bases and J shed 7 bases, with 13 bases lying between them. Germline V CDR1 and CDR2: SGDLS, YYNGEE. This CDR3 is built from 13 residues. Written as DNA, the CDR3 is TGTGCCAGCAGCGGGGACCTCGAGGGGACCCAGTACTTC. Translation gives CASSGDLEGTQYF. Full variable domain (remainder filled in from reference TRBV9 and TRBJ2-5): DSGVTQTPKHLITATGQRVTLRCSPRSGDLSVYWYQQSLDQGLQFLIQYYNGEERAKGNILERFSAQQFPDLHSELNLSSLELGDSALYFCASSGDLEGTQYFGPGTRLLVL.

This chain joins TRBV10-3 and TRBJ2-1; TRBD1 agrees at 7 bases. J lost 9 bases, V lost 5 bases, and 4 bases had no gene match. The CDR3 length is 12 residues. Germline CDR1 reads ENHRY; CDR2 reads SYGVKD. CDR3 sequence reads: CAISRQGGEQFF. CDR3 bases: TGTGCCATCAGTAGACAGGGCGGTGAGCAGTTCTTC.

The chain carries TRBV6-4 and TRBJ2-2; either TRBD1 or TRBD2 may fit D (5 bases each). In germline, CDR1 is MRHNA, CDR2 SNTAGT. This CDR3 is built from 15 residues. The V end lost 6 bases, the J end lost 0 bases, and 11 bases lay between the germline ends. CDR3 sequence (DNA): TGTGCCAGCAGCCGGGACGGGGCGAACACCGGGGAGCTGTTTTTT. The encoded protein is CASSRDGANTGELFF.

This chain connects TRBV25-1 to TRBJ2-3, with TRBD1 identical over 8 bases. CDR1 and CDR2 from the germline V gene are MGHDK and SYGVNS. The V segment lost 1 base and the J segment 9 bases; nucleotides outside the gene matches: 9. The CDR3 runs 15 residues. The CDR3 DNA is TGTGCCAGCAGTGAATCGGATAGGTACAGGGGGACGCAGTATTTT. It translates to CASSESDRYRGTQYF.

The chain combines TRBV10-2 with TRBJ2-1, with 11 positions matching TRBD2. The CDR3 has 15 residues. The V and J ends lost 3 bases and 5 bases, in that order; junction bases with no gene match: 3. Germline assignment: CDR1 WSHSY and CDR2 SAAADI. The CDR3: CASSELAGVNNEQFF. The CDR3 bases are TGCGCCAGCAGTGAACTAGCGGGGGTTAACAATGAGCAGTTCTTC.

The chain recombines TRBV19 with TRBJ1-5; D is unclear. The CDR3 contains 12 residues. The V end lost 5 bases, the J end lost 7 bases, and 9 bases lay between the germline ends. Germline V gives CDR1 LNHDA, CDR2 SQIVND (reference sequence). CDR3 coding DNA: TGTGCCAGTAGTCGATGGGGACAGCCCCAGCATTTT. As protein: CASSRWGQPQHF.

The chain employs TRBV28 and TRBJ2-1; maybe TRBD2 (6 bases). CDR1 and CDR2 (germline): MDHEN, SYDVKM. V gave up 4 bases and J gave up 6 bases, with 16 bases separating them. This CDR3 is 15 amino acids long. The CDR3 nucleotides are TGTGCCAGCAGTTCTAGACTGGGGGGAGGCAATGAGCAGTTCTTC. It yields the protein CASSSRLGGGNEQFF.